This TCR beta chain was recovered during a study of Ad26.COV2.S vaccination and SARS-CoV-2 variants. Whole-study context: The Ad26.COV2.S arm of the COV1001 trial was where the donor was placed. Into the muscle, Ad26.COV2.S was dosed once or twice, 56 days apart.

The assay was immunoSEQ multiplex PCR, and TCRdb's table has in-frame clones only and misses some. This sample carries nearly 400,000 clones, approximately 89% of them seen once, and the ten largest clones take around 1.9%. Study findings and constraints: Reported post-vaccination CD8+ and CD4+ T cell responses to spike showed substantial breadth. Vaccine and placebo recipients had comparable breadth of non-spike TCRs.

With respect to this clone: What it binds is not known.

This CDR3 comprises 15 residues. V lost 4 bases, J lost 5 bases, and 3 bases stayed unmatched. Germline CDR1 is SGDLS and CDR2 is YYNGEE. Treatment specified: around 19 received Ad26.COV2.S at low or high dose, single or two shots; 5 received placebo; per-sample allocation not given. Collection of samples fell on day 63 after the first vaccine or placebo injection. The source was peripheral blood, collected in a trial of Ad26.COV2.S vaccine versus placebo. This receptor was taken from a person aged 18 to 65 who received the Ad26.COV2.S COVID-19 vaccine or a placebo. The chain is built from TRBV9 and TRBJ2-4; 13 nucleotides agree with TRBD2. The CDR3 spells CASSHGLAGENIQYF. The CDR3 DNA sequence: TGTGCCAGCAGCCATGGACTAGCGGGAGAAAACATTCAGTACTTC.